The next 12 T cell receptor beta chains were all read from a single sample in a study of response to subunit inactivated influenza vaccine. TCRdb re-analysed the RT-PCR reads in MiXCR, keeping a single row per CDR3 protein. Here the sample spans 450,000 to 550,000 distinct CDR3 sequences, around 25% being singletons. The material was CD4+ T cells sorted from PBMCs, obtained about 5 days after vaccination. These receptors all stem from a man aged 45 to 65 who received an inactivated influenza vaccine.

The genes are TRBV7-2 and TRBJ2-3; no clear D gene. V was cut by 1 base and J by 4 bases, with 12 bases left in between. This CDR3 is 15 amino acids long. The germline V gene has CDR1 SGHTA and CDR2 FQGNSA. The chain's CDR3 is CASSLGLGGPDTQYF. The CDR3 bases are TGTGCCAGCAGCTTAGGCTTGGGTGGCCCAGATACGCAGTATTTT.

The genes are TRBV20-1 and TRBJ1-6; 9 positions agree with TRBD1. Germline values: CDR1 DFQATT, CDR2 SNEGSKA (reference sequence). J lost 5 bases, V lost 4 bases, and 3 bases had no gene match. This CDR3 spans 14 amino acids. This CDR3 reads CSAMGDRDNSPLHF. CDR3 in DNA: TGCAGTGCTATGGGGGACAGGGATAATTCACCCCTCCACTTT.

This chain uses TRBV9 with TRBJ1-2; TRBD1 matches at 7 bases. Germline V lookup: CDR1 SGDLS, CDR2 YYNGEE. J was trimmed by 4 bases and V by 0 bases; bases with no gene match: 3. CDR3 size: 14 residues. The CDR3 bases are TGTGCCAGCAGCGTAGTGGACAGGACCTATGGCTACACCTTC. As protein: CASSVVDRTYGYTF.

This clonotype has a handful of counts. The genes are TRBV29-1 and TRBJ2-3; D is ambiguous. Deletions cut 2 bases from V and 2 bases from J, with 8 bases between. CDR1 and CDR2 from the germline V gene are SQVTM and ANQGSEA. This CDR3 has 13 residues. DNA for the CDR3: TGCAGCGTTGAAAGTCTATTCACAGATACGCAGTATTTT. Translated: CSVESLFTDTQYF.

The chain employs TRBV5-1 and TRBJ1-2, with D possibly being TRBD1 (6 bases). The CDR3 has 13 residues. Trimming stripped 1 base from V and 7 bases from J, with 11 bases between. The V gene's germline CDR1 is SGHRS and CDR2 YFSETQ. CDR3 region: CASSLPGGFGYTF. In DNA, the CDR3 is TGCGCCAGCAGCTTGCCGGGGGGCTTTGGCTACACCTTC.

The chain couples TRBV15 to TRBJ1-2; D ambiguous. Trimming shortened V by 5 bases and J by 8 bases, and 15 bases separated the two germline ends. The CDR3 covers 13 residues. Per the germline V gene, CDR1 is LNHNV and CDR2 is YYDKDF (reference sequence). The CDR3 region is CATSGPDLEGYTF. In DNA form, the CDR3 reads TGTGCCACCAGCGGTCCGGACCTGGAGGGCTACACCTTC.

The chain recombines TRBV12-3 or TRBV12-4 with TRBJ1-5; D remains ambiguous. The CDR3 consists of 13 residues. Trimming shortened V by 3 bases and J by 1 base, and 4 bases separated the two germline ends. As DNA, the CDR3 is TGTGCCAGCAGTTTGATGAGCAATCAGCCCCAGCATTTT. Amino acid sequence: CASSLMSNQPQHF.

The chain joins TRBV18 to TRBJ2-1; either TRBD1 or TRBD2 may supply D (6 bases each). V was pared by 0 bases and J by 10 bases, with 13 bases between. The CDR3 extends over 14 amino acids. Germline V lookup: CDR1 KGHSH, CDR2 LQKENI. The chain's CDR3 is CASSPPVGGTEQFF. CDR3 nucleotides: TGTGCCAGCTCACCACCCGTAGGGGGGACGGAGCAGTTCTTC.

Only a few counts were recorded for this clonotype. The J gene is TRBJ2-7, the V gene TRBV6-5, with unresolved D. CDR3 length: 14 residues. Trimming removed 4 bases at V and 4 bases at J, with 14 bases between. CDR1 and CDR2 from the germline V gene are MNHEY and SVGAGI. The CDR3 loop is CASSFSKDAYEQYF. CDR3 DNA sequence: TGTGCCAGCAGTTTTAGTAAAGACGCGTACGAGCAGTACTTC.

This clonotype occurred once. The chain carries TRBV18 and TRBJ1-1; unclear D gene. Germline values: CDR1 KGHSH, CDR2 LQKENI. V lost 6 bases to trimming and J lost 0 bases, with 11 bases between them. The CDR3 extends over 14 amino acids. Here the CDR3 reads CASSPDGVNTEAFF. The CDR3 region has the DNA TGTGCCAGCTCTCCGGACGGAGTGAACACTGAAGCTTTCTTT.

This clonotype showed up just a few times. The chain has TRBV24-1 and TRBJ2-2; D might be TRBD1 (6 bases). The CDR3 is 14 amino acids. Germline values: CDR1 KGHDR, CDR2 SFDVKD. The V and J ends lost 9 bases and 4 bases respectively, with 14 bases between them. The CDR3 region is CATRNTQGTGELFF. The CDR3 DNA follows: TGTGCCACCCGAAATACACAGGGCACCGGGGAGCTGTTTTTT.

The V gene is TRBV20-1, the J gene TRBJ2-2, with TRBD2 matching over 8 bases. Trimming at V came to 3 bases and at J to 2 bases, leaving 8 bases not matched to a gene. The germline CDR1 and CDR2 sequences are DFQATT and SNEGSKA (reference sequence). The CDR3 contains 16 residues. The CDR3 loop reads CSASGPGRANTGELFF. The CDR3 nucleotides read TGCAGTGCTAGCGGCCCCGGGAGGGCAAACACCGGGGAGCTGTTTTTT.